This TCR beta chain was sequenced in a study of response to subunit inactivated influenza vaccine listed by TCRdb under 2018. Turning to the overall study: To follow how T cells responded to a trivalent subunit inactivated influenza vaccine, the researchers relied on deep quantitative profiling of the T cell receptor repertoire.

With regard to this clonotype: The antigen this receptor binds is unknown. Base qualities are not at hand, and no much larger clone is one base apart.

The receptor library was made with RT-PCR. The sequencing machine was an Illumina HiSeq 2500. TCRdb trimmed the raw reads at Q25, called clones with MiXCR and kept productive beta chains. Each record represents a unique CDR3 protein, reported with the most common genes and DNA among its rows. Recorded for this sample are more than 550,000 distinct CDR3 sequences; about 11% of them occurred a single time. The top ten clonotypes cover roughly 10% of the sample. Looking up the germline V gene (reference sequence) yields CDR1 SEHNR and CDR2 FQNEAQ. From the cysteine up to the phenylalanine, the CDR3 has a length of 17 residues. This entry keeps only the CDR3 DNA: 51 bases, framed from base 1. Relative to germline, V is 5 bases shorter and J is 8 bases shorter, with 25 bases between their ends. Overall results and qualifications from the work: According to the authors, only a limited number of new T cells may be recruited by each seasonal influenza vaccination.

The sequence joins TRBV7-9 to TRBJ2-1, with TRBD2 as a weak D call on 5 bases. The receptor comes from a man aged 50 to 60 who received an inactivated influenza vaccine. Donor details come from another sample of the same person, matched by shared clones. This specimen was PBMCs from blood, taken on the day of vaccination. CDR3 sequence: CASSTTIPGIAPHEQFF. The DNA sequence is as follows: TGTGCCAGCAGCACAACGATCCCGGGAATAGCCCCCCATGAGCAGTTCTTC.